A single sample gave rise to the 25 T cell receptor beta chains below, sequenced in a study of blood T cell repertoires in COVID-19. Generated by immunoSEQ multiplex PCR, the TCRdb table keeps only in-frame clones and is missing some. The sample records about 280,000 clones, approximately 85% being singletons. The sample taken for sequencing was peripheral blood. Source of these receptors: a man between 50 and 59 years old with active or convalescent COVID-19.

This chain joins TRBV9 and TRBJ2-5; 8 positions match TRBD2. The germline V gene has CDR1 SGDLS and CDR2 YYNGEE. Trimming at V came to 2 bases and at J to 4 bases, leaving 7 bases not matched to a gene. The CDR3 is 15 residues long. The CDR3: CASSVAGLGAETQYF. CDR3 bases: TGTGCCAGCAGCGTGGCGGGACTAGGCGCAGAGACCCAGTACTTC.

The count of this clone is one. V usage is TRBV7-8 and J usage is TRBJ2-3; D is undetermined. Germline CDR1 and CDR2: SGHVS and FQNEAQ. Trimming stripped 5 bases from V and 8 bases from J, with 8 bases between. This CDR3 is 11 amino acids long. This CDR3 is CASSLPSTQYF. CDR3 sequence (DNA): TGTGCCAGCAGCCTACCCAGTACGCAGTATTTT.

V and J are TRBV5-4 and TRBJ2-1, with 8 bases fitting TRBD2. Looked up from germline, CDR1 is SGHNT and CDR2 is YYREEE (reference sequence). V shed 7 bases, J shed 7 bases, and the junction held 7 bases outside the gene matches. The length of the CDR3 is 13 residues. CDR3 region: CASLGTRRNEQFF. The CDR3 DNA sequence: TGTGCCAGCCTCGGGACTAGGCGGAATGAGCAGTTCTTC. Looking up the rest from reference TRBV5-4 and TRBJ2-1 gives the full variable domain: ETGVTQSPTHLIKTRGQQVTLRCSSQSGHNTVSWYQQALGQGPQFIFQYYREEENGRGNFPPRFSGLQFPNYSSELNVNALELDDSALYLCASLGTRRNEQFFGPGTRLTVL.

This chain connects TRBV7-9 to TRBJ1-1; D perhaps matches TRBD1 (5 bases). V lost 2 bases and J lost 11, with 15 bases in between. CDR1 and CDR2 from the germline V gene are SEHNR and FQNEAQ (reference sequence). The CDR3 sequence is 13 residues long. This CDR3 is CASSLLQTAWAFF. DNA for the CDR3: TGTGCCAGCAGCTTATTACAGACAGCGTGGGCTTTCTTT.

In DNA form, the CDR3 reads TGTGCCATCATGTCCACGGCGGACACTGAAGCTTTCTTT. It is translated as CAIMSTADTEAFF. The chain links TRBV10-3 to TRBJ1-1; D gene uncertain. V was shortened by 7 bases and J by 3 bases, with 12 bases between the two germline ends. Per germline, CDR1 ENHRY and CDR2 SYGVKD. This CDR3 is built from 13 residues.

The J gene is TRBJ1-4, the V gene TRBV19; 10 positions agree with TRBD1. J was trimmed by 12 bases and V by 6 bases; bases with no gene match: 10. The CDR3 contains 14 residues. Looked up from germline, CDR1 is LNHDA and CDR2 is SQIVND (reference sequence). CDR3 region: CASSDRGRSLELFF. The CDR3, as DNA: TGTGCCAGTAGCGACAGGGGGCGTAGTTTGGAACTGTTTTTT.

The chain couples TRBV15 to TRBJ2-1, with a weak D call TRBD2 (7 bases). This CDR3 is built from 12 residues. The V and J ends lost 5 bases and 9 bases respectively, with 11 bases between them. The germline V gene has CDR1 LNHNV and CDR2 YYDKDF (reference sequence). CDR3 sequence: CATSPRGGEQFF. The CDR3 nucleotides read TGTGCCACCAGCCCAAGGGGGGGTGAGCAGTTCTTC. The full variable domain, with the rest looked up from reference TRBV15 and TRBJ2-1, is DAMVIQNPRYQVTQFGKPVTLSCSQTLNHNVMYWYQQKSSQAPKLLFHYYDKDFNNEADTPDNFQSRRPNTSFCFLDIRSPGLGDTAMYLCATSPRGGEQFFGPGTRLTVL.

The chain carries TRBV9 and TRBJ1-4; 7 positions match TRBD1. Germline V gene data show CDR1 as SGDLS and CDR2 as YYNGEE. V was pared by 0 bases and J by 4 bases, with 3 bases of the junction left unmatched. The CDR3 runs 15 residues. The CDR3 sequence is CASSVGQGYNEKLFF. The CDR3 DNA reads TGTGCCAGCAGCGTAGGACAGGGCTATAATGAAAAACTGTTTTTT.

V gene TRBV5-4 combines with J gene TRBJ2-2, with D possibly TRBD2 on 6 matching bases. Per germline, CDR1 SGHNT and CDR2 YYREEE (reference sequence). Between the trimmed V and J ends, which lost 2 bases and 2 bases, there was a span of 16 bases. This CDR3 has 17 amino acids. CDR3 loop: CASSFDLASSNTGELFF. CDR3 sequence (DNA): TGTGCCAGCAGCTTTGATCTAGCGTCAAGTAACACCGGGGAGCTGTTTTTT.

The chain recombines TRBV6-5 with TRBJ2-1, with a tentative D call TRBD1 (5 bases). The CDR3 has 14 residues. V was trimmed by 7 bases and J by 0 bases, leaving 10 bases between them. The germline V gene has CDR1 MNHEY and CDR2 SVGAGI. CDR3 in amino acids: CASNDRGSYNEQFF. Here the CDR3 DNA reads TGTGCCAGCAACGATAGGGGCTCCTACAATGAGCAGTTCTTC.

The rearrangement joins TRBV4-1 to TRBJ2-7, with D perhaps matching TRBD2 (7 bases). Trimming shortened V by 3 bases and J by 1 base, and 19 bases separated the two germline ends. Germline loops: CDR1 MGHRA, CDR2 YSYEKL. The CDR3 is 17 residues long. CDR3 in amino acids: CASSHAGGGGRSYEQYF. DNA for the CDR3: TGCGCCAGCAGCCACGCTGGGGGGGGCGGGAGATCCTACGAGCAGTACTTC.

V is TRBV28 and J is TRBJ2-1; 8 bases agree with TRBD2. Germline CDR1 reads MDHEN; CDR2 reads SYDVKM. Trimming cost V 11 bases and J 2 bases; bases outside gene matches: 5. The CDR3 has 13 residues. In DNA, the CDR3 is TGTGCCTCCCGGGAGGGGACCTACAATGAGCAGTTCTTC. It encodes CASREGTYNEQFF.

As DNA, the CDR3 is TGCGCCAGCAGCTTGGGAGAAGAGCAGTACTTC. Protein sequence: CASSLGEEQYF. The chain carries TRBV5-1 and TRBJ2-7; D remains ambiguous. Germline V lookup: CDR1 SGHRS, CDR2 YFSETQ. V gave up 0 bases and J gave up 7 bases, with 5 bases separating them. The CDR3 is made up of 11 amino acids.

The V and J genes are TRBV6-5 and TRBJ1-4; D perhaps matches TRBD1 (5 bases). There are 14 residues in the CDR3. CDR1 and CDR2 (germline): MNHEY, SVGAGI. The V end was cut by 6 bases, the J end by 6 bases, with 14 bases between. In nucleotides, the CDR3 is TGTGCCAGCAGACCTTTAGGAGGGGATGAAAAACTGTTTTTT. It translates to CASRPLGGDEKLFF.

The chain combines TRBV23-1 with TRBJ1-5; 9 bases align to TRBD1. TRBV23-1 carries the ORF label, with uncertain function. Trimming at V came to 8 bases and at J to 5 bases, leaving 10 bases not matched to a gene. This CDR3 comprises 15 residues. The CDR3 here is CASGRATGGDQPQHF. The DNA for the CDR3 is TGCGCCAGCGGGCGGGCAACAGGGGGCGATCAGCCCCAGCATTTT.

The chain joins TRBV5-1 to TRBJ2-2; TRBD2 agrees at 12 bases. CDR3 length: 17 residues. After removal of 3 bases from V and 3 bases from J, the junction contained 6 bases not matched to a gene. CDR1 and CDR2 (germline): SGHRS, YFSETQ. The CDR3 coding sequence is TGCGCCAGCAGCTGGTTCTCTAGCGGGAGGGACACCGGGGAGCTGTTTTTT. Translation: CASSWFSSGRDTGELFF.

The chain employs TRBV7-3 and TRBJ2-1; TRBD2 agrees at 12 bases. The CDR3 contains 16 residues. V shed 4 bases and J 2 bases; nucleotides not matched to a gene: 3. Germline V lookup: CDR1 SGHTA, CDR2 FQGTGA. The CDR3 loop is CASSSTSGGTYNEQFF. The CDR3 nucleotides are TGTGCCAGCAGCTCCACTAGCGGGGGGACCTACAATGAGCAGTTCTTC.

The CDR3 sequence: CASSYSAGRKDEQYF. CDR3 nucleotide sequence: TGTGCCAGCAGTTACTCTGCAGGGCGTAAGGACGAGCAGTACTTC. The chain links TRBV6-5 to TRBJ2-7; D is possibly TRBD1 (5 bases). The CDR3 length is 15 residues. Germline V gene data show CDR1 as MNHEY and CDR2 as SVGAGI. With 0 bases removed from V and 5 bases from J, the gap between germline ends came to 14 bases.

The rearrangement joins TRBV19 to TRBJ2-7; 7 positions agree with TRBD1. The CDR3 is made up of 12 amino acids. Germline CDR1 reads LNHDA; CDR2 reads SQIVND (reference sequence). V trimming: 10 bases; J trimming: 2 bases; junction bases outside the gene matches: 5. The CDR3 loop reads CATRQGTYEQYF. The CDR3 bases are TGTGCCACTCGACAGGGTACCTACGAGCAGTACTTC.

This chain uses TRBV18 with TRBJ1-5; 7 bases match TRBD1. Germline assignment: CDR1 KGHSH and CDR2 LQKENI. V gave up 6 bases and J gave up 2 bases; unmatched junction bases: 7. This CDR3 spans 15 amino acids. The CDR3 here is CASSSGTEGNQPQHF. In DNA form, the CDR3 reads TGTGCCAGCTCGTCCGGGACAGAGGGCAATCAGCCCCAGCATTTT.

The rearrangement links TRBV11-2 to TRBJ1-4; D perhaps matches TRBD1 (6 bases). The V gene lost 5 bases and the J gene lost 8 bases, with 18 bases spanning the gap. The germline V gene encodes CDR1 SGHAT and CDR2 FQNNGV. The CDR3 has 15 amino acids. Here the CDR3 DNA reads TGTGCCAGCAGCCAGATCCGGGACAAACCCGAAAAACTGTTTTTT. It codes for CASSQIRDKPEKLFF. The full variable domain, completed using reference TRBV11-2 and TRBJ1-4, is EAGVAQSPRYKIIEKRQSVAFWCNPISGHATLYWYQQILGQGPKLLIQFQNNGVVDDSQLPKDRFSAERLKGVDSTLKIQPAKLEDSAVYLCASSQIRDKPEKLFFGSGTQLSVL.

This clone was recorded once. V and J are TRBV2 and TRBJ1-2, with D maybe TRBD1 (6 bases). This CDR3 contains 14 residues. Germline V gives CDR1 SNHLY, CDR2 FYNNEI. Trimming removed 6 bases from V and 7 bases from J, with 18 bases in between. CDR3 loop: CASSQVGQQSGYTF. In nucleotides, the CDR3 is TGTGCCAGCAGCCAGGTAGGACAGCAAAGTGGCTACACCTTC.

Of note for this clone: Within the sample, other DNA sequences also encode this same CDR3. The chain has TRBV9 and TRBJ2-3; D unresolved. Trimming pared 1 base from V and 0 bases from J, leaving 3 bases between. Germline CDR1 SGDLS, CDR2 YYNGEE. There are 13 residues in the CDR3. The CDR3 spells CASSVLSTDTQYF. The CDR3 DNA follows: TGTGCCAGCAGCGTACTAAGCACAGATACGCAGTATTTT.

The V gene is TRBV28, the J gene TRBJ1-2; TRBD1 is a possible D gene (6 bases). CDR3 length: 15 amino acids. Germline values: CDR1 MDHEN, CDR2 SYDVKM. Between the trimmed V and J ends, which lost 1 base and 4 bases, there was a span of 13 bases. The CDR3 here is CASSLFSGTSYGYTF. The CDR3 bases are TGTGCCAGCAGTTTATTCTCCGGGACAAGCTATGGCTACACCTTC.

The rearrangement uses TRBV18 and TRBJ2-4; TRBD1 might be the D (6 bases). V was clipped by 6 bases and J by 2 bases, with 17 bases between them. CDR1 and CDR2 from the germline V gene are KGHSH and LQKENI. The CDR3 sequence is 16 residues long. The CDR3 DNA is TGTGCCAGCTCCTACCAGGGGTCCGTCCCCAAAAACATTCAGTACTTC. Protein product: CASSYQGSVPKNIQYF. Full variable domain (remainder filled in from reference TRBV18 and TRBJ2-4): NAGVMQNPRHLVRRRGQEARLRCSPMKGHSHVYWYRQLPEEGLKFMVYLQKENIIDESGMPKERFSAEFPKEGPSILRIQQVVRGDSAAYFCASSYQGSVPKNIQYFGAGTRLSVL.